Listed here are 19 T cell receptor beta chains from one sample, sequenced in a study of shared clonotypes between healthy human individuals. Assay: immunoSEQ multiplex PCR; the TCRdb copy retains only in-frame clones and omits some. The sample has about 2.3 million clones, 85% to 95% seen once. What was sequenced was naive CD4+ T cells from PBMCs. The subset was: CD45RA+ positively selected. Receptors originate from a man aged 18 to 30 in good health. Some clones in this sample may be carry-over from other donors' samples.

The rearrangement uses TRBV7-9 and TRBJ1-4, with TRBD1 as a possible D gene (6 bases). The germline V and J ends were trimmed by 0 bases and 5 bases, with 13 bases remaining between them. The CDR3 loop spans 16 amino acids. Germline CDR1 SEHNR, CDR2 FQNEAQ (reference sequence). In nucleotides, the CDR3 is TGTGCCAGCAGCTTAGCCTCGGGGACACGGAATGAAAAACTGTTTTTT. This gives the protein CASSLASGTRNEKLFF.

The V and J genes are TRBV11-2 and TRBJ2-5; the match to TRBD1 covers 8 bases. The CDR3 covers 15 residues. V lost 1 base to trimming and J lost 1 base; unmatched junction nucleotides: 2. Germline V gene sequence: CDR1 SGHAT, CDR2 FQNNGV. The CDR3 region is CASSLGRGLQETQYF. Here the CDR3 DNA reads TGTGCCAGCAGCTTAGGCAGGGGGCTCCAAGAGACCCAGTACTTC.

V gene TRBV27 combines with J gene TRBJ2-2, with 11 bases lining up with TRBD2. This CDR3 contains 17 residues. CDR1 and CDR2 from the germline V gene are MNHEY and SMNVEV (reference sequence). V was clipped by 3 bases and J by 1 base; unmatched bases: 4. The CDR3 loop is CASSFVTSGRNTGELFF. The CDR3 DNA reads as TGTGCCAGCAGTTTTGTTACTAGCGGGAGGAACACCGGGGAGCTGTTTTTT.

This rearrangement joins TRBV5-8 to TRBJ1-2; 9 nucleotides agree with TRBD1. V was pared by 4 bases and J by 8 bases, with 9 bases of the junction left unmatched. This CDR3 spans 14 amino acids. The germline CDR1 and CDR2 sequences are SGHTS and YDEGEE. CDR3 nucleotides: TGTGCCAGCAGCCGGACCCACAGGGGGCTGGGCTACACCTTC. Protein product: CASSRTHRGLGYTF.

The rearrangement links TRBV21-1 to TRBJ1-5; the D call in the table, TRBD1, was not verified against the DNA. TRBV21-1 is a pseudogene segment. The CDR3 has 13 residues. CDR3 in DNA: TGTGCCAGCACCGGACACCTCAATCAGCCCCAGCATTTT. Protein sequence: CASTGHLNQPQHF.

J is TRBJ2-3 and V is TRBV10-3; D uncertain. Germline V gives CDR1 ENHRY, CDR2 SYGVKD. V was trimmed by 5 bases and J by 4 bases, leaving 13 bases between them. The CDR3 runs 14 residues. This chain's CDR3 is CAISTGPVPDTQYF. The CDR3 region has the DNA TGTGCCATCAGTACCGGGCCCGTGCCAGATACGCAGTATTTT.

The chain uses TRBV6-5 and TRBJ2-1, with TRBD2 matching 7 bases. Losses at the gene ends were 2 bases for V and 1 base for J; bases not matched to a gene: 5. The CDR3 contains 16 residues. Germline V gene sequence: CDR1 MNHEY, CDR2 SVGAGI. CDR3 amino acids: CASSYGGAGSYNEQFF. CDR3 DNA sequence: TGTGCCAGCAGTTACGGTGGAGCGGGGTCCTACAATGAGCAGTTCTTC.

J is TRBJ1-6 and V is TRBV20-1; no clear D gene. With 4 bases removed from V and 13 bases from J, the gap between germline ends came to 11 bases. Germline V CDR1 and CDR2: DFQATT, SNEGSKA (reference sequence). There are 11 residues in the CDR3. In nucleotides, the CDR3 is TGCAGTGCTACGGAAGCCCTGCCCCTCCACTTT. It translates to CSATEALPLHF.

The chain carries TRBV28 and TRBJ1-5; perhaps TRBD1 as D (6 bases). The V end was cut by 7 bases, the J end by 4 bases, with 20 bases between. Germline V gene data show CDR1 as MDHEN and CDR2 as SYDVKM. The CDR3 is 16 amino acids. This chain's CDR3 is CASKRESGGQNQPQHF. Written as DNA, the CDR3 is TGTGCCAGCAAGCGGGAGAGTGGGGGACAAAATCAGCCCCAGCATTTT.

J is TRBJ2-1 and V is TRBV10-1; 10 bases match TRBD1. Trimming removed 7 bases from V and 8 bases from J; junction bases left unmatched: 5. This CDR3 has 13 residues. In germline, CDR1 is WNHNN, CDR2 SYGVQD (reference sequence). The chain's CDR3 is CASTRQGAYEQFF. DNA for the CDR3: TGCGCCAGCACCCGACAGGGGGCCTATGAGCAGTTCTTC.

This clone was seen only once. The chain uses TRBV6-6 and TRBJ2-5; D tentatively fits TRBD1 or TRBD2 (5 bases each). The germline CDR1 and CDR2 sequences are MNHNY and SVGAGI (reference sequence). The CDR3 is 15 amino acids. Trimming removed 5 bases at V and 5 bases at J, with 18 bases between. CDR3 protein: CASSARDHKGETQYF. CDR3 in DNA: TGTGCCAGCAGTGCCCGGGACCATAAAGGGGAGACCCAGTACTTC.

J is TRBJ1-1 and V is TRBV5-6; 9 bases agree with TRBD1. With 0 bases clipped from V and 1 base from J, the junction kept 7 bases outside the gene matches. Per the germline V gene, CDR1 is SGHDT and CDR2 is YYEEEE. The CDR3 covers 17 residues. In DNA, the CDR3 is TGTGCCAGCAGCTTGGCAGGGACAGGGACAAAGAACACTGAAGCTTTCTTT. It encodes CASSLAGTGTKNTEAFF.

The CDR3 DNA reads TGTGCCAGCAGCTTCGACAGGGGCACTGAAGCTTTCTTT. Its protein product is CASSFDRGTEAFF. The V and J genes are TRBV7-9 and TRBJ1-1, with 8 bases lining up with TRBD1. V gave up 3 bases and J gave up 4 bases; unmatched junction bases: 1. Germline V gives CDR1 SEHNR, CDR2 FQNEAQ (reference sequence). This CDR3 spans 13 amino acids.

The chain combines TRBV30 with TRBJ2-7; D is undetermined. V lost 1 base, J lost 2 bases, and 3 bases lay in between. The CDR3 is made up of 11 amino acids. CDR1 and CDR2 (germline): GTSNPN, SVGIG (reference sequence). The CDR3 DNA reads TGTGCCTGGAGTGACGCCTACGAGCAGTACTTC. The encoded protein is CAWSDAYEQYF.

The chain links TRBV7-2 to TRBJ2-1; D may be TRBD2 (6 bases). The CDR3 has 16 amino acids. V dropped 2 bases and J dropped 3 bases, with 14 bases sitting between them. CDR1 and CDR2 from the germline V gene are SGHTA and FQGNSA. CDR3 sequence reads: CASSLSRERFYNEQFF. The DNA of the CDR3 is TGTGCCAGCAGCTTATCCCGGGAGCGGTTCTACAATGAGCAGTTCTTC.

V usage is TRBV10-3 and J usage is TRBJ1-1, with 10 bases identical to TRBD1. V was clipped by 7 bases and J by 3 bases; unmatched bases: 2. Per the germline V gene, CDR1 is ENHRY and CDR2 is SYGVKD. This CDR3 comprises 13 residues. CDR3 sequence reads: CAIMGTGDTEAFF. The CDR3 nucleotides are TGTGCCATCATGGGGACAGGGGACACTGAAGCTTTCTTT.

The V call is TRBV7-2, the J call TRBJ1-3; the D is unclear. The germline gives CDR1 SGHTA, CDR2 FQGNSA. The CDR3 runs to 15 residues. V was cut by 2 bases and J by 0 bases, with 8 bases left in between. This CDR3 reads CASSLSLSSGNTIYF. DNA for the CDR3: TGTGCCAGCAGCTTATCCCTGAGCTCTGGAAACACCATATATTTT.

The J gene is TRBJ1-1, the V gene TRBV5-4, with 9 nucleotides matching TRBD1. V dropped 1 base and J dropped 7; count of bases not matched to a gene: 2. Germline loops: CDR1 SGHNT, CDR2 YYREEE (reference sequence). There are 13 residues in the CDR3. The CDR3 coding sequence is TGTGCCAGCAGCTTGACAGGGGGCGGTGAAGCTTTCTTT. Amino acids: CASSLTGGGEAFF.

CDR3 in DNA: TGCGCCAGCAGCTTTACTAGCGGGAGAATCACAGATACGCAGTATTTT. Protein product: CASSFTSGRITDTQYF. The rearrangement uses TRBV5-1 and TRBJ2-3; 11 positions match TRBD2. The CDR3 is 16 residues long. After removal of 2 bases from V and 2 bases from J, the junction contained 4 bases not matched to a gene. The germline V gene encodes CDR1 SGHRS and CDR2 YFSETQ.